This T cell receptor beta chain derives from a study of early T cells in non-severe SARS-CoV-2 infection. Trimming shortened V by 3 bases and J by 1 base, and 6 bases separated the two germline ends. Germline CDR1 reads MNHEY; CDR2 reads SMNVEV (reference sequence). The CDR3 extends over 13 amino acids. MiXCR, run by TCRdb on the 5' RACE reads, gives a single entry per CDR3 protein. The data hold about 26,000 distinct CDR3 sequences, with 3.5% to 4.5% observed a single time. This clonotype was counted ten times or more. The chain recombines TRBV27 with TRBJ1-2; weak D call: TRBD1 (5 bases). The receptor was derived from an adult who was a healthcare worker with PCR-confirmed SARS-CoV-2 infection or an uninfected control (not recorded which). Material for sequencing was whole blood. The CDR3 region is CASSLGVNYGYTF. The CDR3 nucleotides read TGTGCCAGCAGTTTGGGGGTTAACTATGGCTACACCTTC.